The clone carrying this TCR beta chain was detected a few times. A junction end diverges from the germline sequence, so it may reflect a read error. These data originate in a study of early T cells in non-severe SARS-CoV-2 infection. Looked up from germline, CDR1 is SSHAT and CDR2 is FNYEAQ (reference sequence). This CDR3 is built from 13 residues. Unique molecular identifiers were attached to individual cDNA molecules. A single record per CDR3 protein comes from TCRdb applying MiXCR to the 5' RACE reads. The data hold about 47,000 distinct CDR3 sequences, with approximately 10% observed a single time.

The receptor's source is an adult who was a healthcare worker with PCR-confirmed SARS-CoV-2 infection or an uninfected control (not recorded which). The V gene is TRBV7-7, the J gene TRBJ2-5; 12 nucleotides line up with TRBD1. Sequenced: whole blood. Here the CDR3 DNA reads TGTGCTAGCAGCAGCGGGGACAGGGGGCCGCAGTACTTC. Amino acid sequence: CASSSGDRGPQYF.